This entry lists 12 T cell receptor beta chains sequenced from one sample in a study of glioma-infiltrating T cells. Amplification of TCR alpha and beta CDR3 regions from RNA used iRepertoire nested multiplex PCR. TCRdb fed the multiplex PCR reads into MiXCR, producing one record per CDR3 protein. This table has some 160,000 distinct CDR3 sequences, more than 35% appearing once. The sequenced sample consisted of glioma tissue, nonneoplastic brain tissue, or PBMCs (not recorded which). These receptors originate from a human donor with low-grade glioma or glioblastoma, undergoing nonglioma brain surgery, or in good health (not recorded which).

This clonotype has a count of ten or more. CDR3 sequence (DNA): TGTGCCAGCAGAGGAAAAACAGGGGTTCCCTACGAGCAGTACTTC. Its translation: CASRGKTGVPYEQYF. This chain joins TRBV27 and TRBJ2-7, with 7 bases that match TRBD1. V was pared by 6 bases and J by 2 bases, with 10 bases of the junction left unmatched. From germline, CDR1 is MNHEY and CDR2 SMNVEV (reference sequence). The CDR3 has 15 amino acids.

This chain connects TRBV13 to TRBJ2-7; TRBD2 agrees at 8 bases. The junction had 8 bases not matched to a gene; V was cut back by 5 bases and J by 5 bases. The CDR3 is made up of 14 amino acids. Germline lookup yields CDR1 PRHDT and CDR2 FYEKMQ (reference sequence). The CDR3 here is CASSPASGRNEQYF. In DNA, the CDR3 is TGTGCCAGCAGCCCCGCCAGCGGGAGAAACGAGCAGTACTTC.

In its sample, this clonotype was seen a few times. This chain uses TRBV29-1 with TRBJ2-7; no firm D call. The germline V gene has CDR1 SQVTM and CDR2 ANQGSEA. V was shortened by 3 bases and J by 2 bases, with 11 bases between the two germline ends. The CDR3 has 13 residues. This CDR3 is CSVEGRSTYEQYF. The CDR3 coding sequence is TGCAGCGTTGAGGGCAGGTCGACCTACGAGCAGTACTTC.

Regarding this clonotype: With a much larger clone just one base away, this may be a read error. This chain uses TRBV2 with TRBJ2-3, with no clear D. There are 17 residues in the CDR3. The germline CDR1 and CDR2 sequences are SNHLY and FYNNEI. V was trimmed by 7 bases and J by 1 base, leaving 21 bases between them. CDR3 coding DNA: TGTGCCAGCATCGCGGATCTACTCCCGGTGGGCACAGATACGCAGTATTTT. Protein: CASIADLLPVGTDTQYF.

This clonotype was counted many times. V is TRBV18 and J is TRBJ2-3; tentative D call: TRBD1 (5 bases). Trimming cost V 4 bases and J 4 bases, with 12 bases left between them. There are 14 residues in the CDR3. Germline CDR1 is KGHSH and CDR2 is LQKENI. The CDR3 nucleotides read TGTGCCAGCTCACAAAACAGGCCCCCAGATACGCAGTATTTT. It codes for CASSQNRPPDTQYF.

In this sample, this clonotype turned up many times. The J gene is TRBJ2-1, the V gene TRBV20-1; D gene uncertain. The germline V gene has CDR1 DFQATT and CDR2 SNEGSKA (reference sequence). The V end was cut by 0 bases, the J end by 8 bases, with 8 bases between. This CDR3 region has 12 residues. CDR3 DNA: TGCAGTGCTAGAGATTCGGGCCATGAGCAGTTCTTC. Encoded protein: CSARDSGHEQFF.

The CDR3 DNA sequence: TGCGCCAGCAGCCCGTACGGCCAAGAGACCCAGTACTTC. This gives the protein CASSPYGQETQYF. V gene TRBV5-1 combines with J gene TRBJ2-5; D call uncertain. Between the trimmed V and J ends, which lost 4 bases and 1 base, there was a span of 8 bases. Per the germline V gene, CDR1 is SGHRS and CDR2 is YFSETQ. This CDR3 has 13 residues.

This clonotype was seen a few times. J is TRBJ2-7 and V is TRBV24-1, with D hard to call. The germline CDR1 and CDR2 sequences are KGHDR and SFDVKD. The germline V and J ends were trimmed by 8 bases and 6 bases, with 1 base remaining between them. The CDR3 length is 8 residues. The CDR3 nucleotides read TGTGCCACCACCGAGCAGTACTTC. Its protein product is CATTEQYF.

Details on this clonotype: A single base separates this from a much larger clone, so it may be a read error. The CDR3, as DNA: TGTGCCGGATCCAATAGTGGGCCCGTAGAGACCCAGTACTTC. This translates into CAGSNSGPVETQYF. This chain uses TRBV5-4 with TRBJ2-5; D not certain. Germline CDR1 and CDR2: SGHNT and YYREEE (reference sequence). The CDR3 length is 14 residues. With 10 bases removed from V and 4 bases from J, the gap between germline ends came to 20 bases.

Points on this clonotype: Being one base from a much bigger clone, this may be a read error. The V call is TRBV24-1, the J call TRBJ2-5, with D possibly being TRBD1 (5 bases). The CDR3 is 15 residues long. The V gene's germline CDR1 is KGHDR and CDR2 SFDVKD. The CDR3 is CATSDNRMYQEIQYF. The CDR3, as DNA: TGTGCCACCAGTGATAACAGGATGTACCAAGAGATCCAGTACTTC.

The chain uses TRBV12-5 and TRBJ2-3; D gene ambiguous. V was pared by 5 bases and J by 5 bases, with 8 bases between. The germline V gene encodes CDR1 LGHNT and CDR2 FRNRAP. This CDR3 spans 12 amino acids. DNA of the CDR3: TGTGCTAGTGGTCTTTCCCAAGATACGCAGTATTTT. Translating it yields CASGLSQDTQYF.

At least ten counts were recorded for this clonotype. The rearrangement joins TRBV3-1 to TRBJ1-1, with 7 bases that match TRBD1. Germline V gives CDR1 LGHDT, CDR2 YNNKEL (reference sequence). The CDR3 is 14 amino acids. J was trimmed by 1 base and V by 5 bases; bases with no gene match: 4. The DNA for the CDR3 is TGTGCCAGCAGCGTGAACAGGGGGAACACTGAAGCTTTCTTT. Translated: CASSVNRGNTEAFF.